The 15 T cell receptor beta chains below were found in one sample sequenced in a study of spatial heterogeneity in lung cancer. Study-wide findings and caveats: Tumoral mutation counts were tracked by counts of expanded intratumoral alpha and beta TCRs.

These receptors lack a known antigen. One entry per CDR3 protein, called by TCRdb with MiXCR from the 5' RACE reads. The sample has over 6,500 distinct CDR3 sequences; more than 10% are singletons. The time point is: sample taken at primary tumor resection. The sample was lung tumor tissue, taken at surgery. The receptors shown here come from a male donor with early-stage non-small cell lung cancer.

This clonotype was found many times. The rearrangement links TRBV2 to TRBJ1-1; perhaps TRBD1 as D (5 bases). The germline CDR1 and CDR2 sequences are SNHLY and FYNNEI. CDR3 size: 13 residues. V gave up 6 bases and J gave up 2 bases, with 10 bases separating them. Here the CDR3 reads CASRDDSNTEAFF. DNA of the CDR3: TGTGCCAGCAGAGATGACAGTAACACTGAAGCTTTCTTT.

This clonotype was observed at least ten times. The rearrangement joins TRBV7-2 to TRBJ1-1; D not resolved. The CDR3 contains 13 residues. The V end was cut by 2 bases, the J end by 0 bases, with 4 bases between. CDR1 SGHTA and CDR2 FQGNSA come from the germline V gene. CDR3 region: CASSLMVNTEAFF. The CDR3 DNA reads TGTGCCAGCAGCTTAATGGTGAACACTGAAGCTTTCTTT.

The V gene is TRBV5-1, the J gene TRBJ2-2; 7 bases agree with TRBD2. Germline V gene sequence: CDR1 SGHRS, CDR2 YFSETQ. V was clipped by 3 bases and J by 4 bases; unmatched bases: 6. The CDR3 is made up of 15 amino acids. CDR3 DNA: TGCGCCAGCAGCTCAGGCGGGGAGGGCACCGGGGAGCTGTTTTTT. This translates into CASSSGGEGTGELFF.

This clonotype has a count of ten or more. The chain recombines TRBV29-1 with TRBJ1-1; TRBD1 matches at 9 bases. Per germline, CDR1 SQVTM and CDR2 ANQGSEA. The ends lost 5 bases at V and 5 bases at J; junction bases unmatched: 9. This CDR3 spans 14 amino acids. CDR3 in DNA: TGCAGCGTTACCGGGACAGGGTGGGGGACTGAAGCTTTCTTT. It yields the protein CSVTGTGWGTEAFF. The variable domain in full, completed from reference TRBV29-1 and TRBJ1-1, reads SAVISQKPSRDICQRGTSLTIQCQVDSQVTMMFWYRQQPGQSLTLIATANQGSEATYESGFVIDKFPISRPNLTFSTLTVSNMSPEDSSIYLCSVTGTGWGTEAFFGQGTRLTVV.

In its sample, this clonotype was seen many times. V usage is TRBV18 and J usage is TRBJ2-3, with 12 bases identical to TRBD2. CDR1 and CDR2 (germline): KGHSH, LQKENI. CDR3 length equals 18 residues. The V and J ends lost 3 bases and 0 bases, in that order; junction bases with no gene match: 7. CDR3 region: CASSPSRTSGASTDTQYF. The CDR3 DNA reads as TGTGCCAGCTCACCGAGTCGGACTAGCGGGGCTAGCACAGATACGCAGTATTTT.

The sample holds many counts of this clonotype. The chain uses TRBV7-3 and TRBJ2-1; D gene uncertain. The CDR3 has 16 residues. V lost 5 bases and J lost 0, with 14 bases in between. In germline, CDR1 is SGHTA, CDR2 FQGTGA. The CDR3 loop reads CASSPAGGFSYNEQFF. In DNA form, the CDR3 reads TGTGCCAGCAGCCCCGCTGGCGGATTCTCCTACAATGAGCAGTTCTTC.

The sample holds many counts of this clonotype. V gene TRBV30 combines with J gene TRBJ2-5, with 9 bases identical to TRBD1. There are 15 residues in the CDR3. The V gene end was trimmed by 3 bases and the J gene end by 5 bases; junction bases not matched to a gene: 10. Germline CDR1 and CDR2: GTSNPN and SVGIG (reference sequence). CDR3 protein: CAWRIPGQGFETQYF. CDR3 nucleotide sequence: TGTGCCTGGAGGATACCGGGACAGGGATTTGAGACCCAGTACTTC.

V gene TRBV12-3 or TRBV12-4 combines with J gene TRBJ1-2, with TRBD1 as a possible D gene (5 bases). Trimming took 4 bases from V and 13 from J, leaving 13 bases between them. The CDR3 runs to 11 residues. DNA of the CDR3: TGTGCCAGCAGTTATTACCAGGGCATCACCTTC. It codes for CASSYYQGITF.

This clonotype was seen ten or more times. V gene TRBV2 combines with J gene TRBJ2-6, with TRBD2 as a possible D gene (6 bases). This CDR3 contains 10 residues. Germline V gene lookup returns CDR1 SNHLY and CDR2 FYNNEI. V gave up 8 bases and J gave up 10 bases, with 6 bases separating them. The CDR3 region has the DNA TGTGCCAGCGGAGGGAACGTCCTGACTTTC. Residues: CASGGNVLTF.

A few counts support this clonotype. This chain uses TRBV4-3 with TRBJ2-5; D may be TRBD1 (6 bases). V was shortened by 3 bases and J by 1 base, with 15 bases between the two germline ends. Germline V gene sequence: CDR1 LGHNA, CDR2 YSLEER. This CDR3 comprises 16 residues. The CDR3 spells CASSHRSHRAQETQYF. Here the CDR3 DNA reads TGCGCCAGCAGCCATCGATCTCACAGGGCCCAAGAGACCCAGTACTTC.

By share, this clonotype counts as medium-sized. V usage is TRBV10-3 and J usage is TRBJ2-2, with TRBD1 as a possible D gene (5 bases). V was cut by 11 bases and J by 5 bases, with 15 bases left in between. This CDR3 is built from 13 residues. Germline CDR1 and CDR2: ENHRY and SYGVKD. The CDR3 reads CASNADITGELFF. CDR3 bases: TGTGCCTCCAATGCGGACATTACCGGGGAGCTGTTTTTT.

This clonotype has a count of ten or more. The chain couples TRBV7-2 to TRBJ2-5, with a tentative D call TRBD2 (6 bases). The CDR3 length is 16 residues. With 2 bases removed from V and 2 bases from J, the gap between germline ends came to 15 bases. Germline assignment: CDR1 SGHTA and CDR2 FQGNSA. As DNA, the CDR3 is TGTGCCAGCAGCTTACTAACTTGGGGGAGGCAAGAGACCCAGTACTTC. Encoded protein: CASSLLTWGRQETQYF.

This CDR3 is CASSVMNTEAFF. The CDR3 nucleotides read TGTGCCAGCAGCGTGATGAACACTGAAGCTTTCTTT. This chain links TRBV9 with TRBJ1-1; D not certain. Per the germline V gene, CDR1 is SGDLS and CDR2 is YYNGEE. V shed 2 bases and J shed 0 bases, with 2 bases lying between them. This CDR3 has 12 residues.

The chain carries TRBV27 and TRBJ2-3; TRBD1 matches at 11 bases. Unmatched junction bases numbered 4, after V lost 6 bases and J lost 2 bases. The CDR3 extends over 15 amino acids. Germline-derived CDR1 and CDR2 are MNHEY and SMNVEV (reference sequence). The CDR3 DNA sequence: TGTGCCAGCAGACCGGGACAGGGGGTCACAGATACGCAGTATTTT. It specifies CASRPGQGVTDTQYF.

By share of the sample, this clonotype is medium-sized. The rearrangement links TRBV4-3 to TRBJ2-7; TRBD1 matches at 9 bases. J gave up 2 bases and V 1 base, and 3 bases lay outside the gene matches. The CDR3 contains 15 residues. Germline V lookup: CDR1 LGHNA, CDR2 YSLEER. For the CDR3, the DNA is TGCGCCAGCAGCCAAGGCTACAGGGGGCCCTACGAGCAGTACTTC. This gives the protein CASSQGYRGPYEQYF.